This paragraph reports one TCR beta chain. This record comes from a study of blood T cell repertoires in COVID-19. Study-wide context: COVID-19 samples collected from the United States, Italy and Spain covered acute and convalescent phases.

Measured with immunoSEQ multiplex PCR; TCRdb has only the in-frame clones, and not every one. The table has 200,000 to 250,000 clones, 81% seen once. Enrollees, about 18 to 95 years old, lived in approximately 25 US areas. The CDR3 is 20 residues long. V lost 5 bases and J lost 0; bases outside the gene matches: 16. The germline V gene encodes CDR1 LNHDA and CDR2 SQIVND (reference sequence). Sequencing input: PBMCs or T cells enriched from blood (not recorded which). V and J are TRBV19 and TRBJ1-5; 10 bases line up with TRBD1. This clonotype was obtained from a woman in her 50s with acute COVID-19. The DNA of the CDR3 is TGTGCCAGTAGTCGAGGGCTCGGACAGGGGGAATTGCATAGCAATCAGCCCCAGCATTTT. It specifies CASSRGLGQGELHSNQPQHF.